The subject of this entry is one T cell receptor beta chain. Authors' data handling: Amplification of reference gene primers was used by the study to estimate nucleated cell counts. Assay: immunoSEQ multiplex PCR; the TCRdb copy retains only in-frame clones and omits some. The DNA gave D and trimming, while V, J and clone size come from that table. The sample contains 130,000 or so clones, 75% to 80% of which appear only once. This specimen belongs to a study of blood T cell repertoires in COVID-19. About the study: Some COVID-19 samples were acute and others convalescent; all came from the United States, Italy and Spain. Sample material is recorded as cDNA or gDNA derived from T cells, B-cell-depleted T cells, or PBMCs.

Trimming cost V 1 base and J 2 bases, with 11 bases left between them. The CDR3 spans 15 residues. The V gene's germline CDR1 is SGHAT and CDR2 FQNNGV. Sequenced: peripheral blood. This clonotype was obtained from a human donor in a cohort sampled during active COVID-19. This chain links TRBV11-2 with TRBJ2-5; D unresolved. This chain's CDR3 is CASSLGNRVQETQYF. In DNA form, the CDR3 reads TGTGCCAGCAGCTTAGGTAATCGGGTACAAGAGACCCAGTACTTC.